One sample yielded the 20 T cell receptor beta chains listed below, sequenced in a study of cytomegalovirus exposure and HLA in healthy donors. PCR amplification relied on 60 Vbeta primers (plus 13 Jbeta primers). Sequenced by immunoSEQ multiplex PCR; TCRdb stores in-frame clones only, minus some. The data hold about 120,000 clones, with over 60% observed a single time. Sequencing used PBMCs. These TCRs come from a man between 18 and 35 years old in good health and CMV-seronegative.

The V call is TRBV10-2, the J call TRBJ1-5; no firm D call. There are 13 residues in the CDR3. The germline V gene encodes CDR1 WSHSY and CDR2 SAAADI. With 8 bases removed from V and 7 bases from J, the gap between germline ends came to 15 bases. The CDR3 DNA follows: TGCGCCAGCCGGGCCGCGACGGGACAGCCCCAGCATTTT. Protein product: CASRAATGQPQHF.

The chain employs TRBV28 and TRBJ2-7; possibly TRBD1 for D (6 bases). Germline CDR1 is MDHEN and CDR2 is SYDVKM. V was pared by 10 bases and J by 0 bases, with 16 bases between. This CDR3 is built from 14 residues. CDR3 residues: CATRTGTNSYEQYF. The CDR3 DNA reads TGTGCCACCCGCACCGGGACAAACTCCTACGAGCAGTACTTC.

The table lists this clone with a count of one. The gene calls are TRBV2 and TRBJ2-5; D may be TRBD2 (5 bases). Germline V gene lookup returns CDR1 SNHLY and CDR2 FYNNEI. V dropped 7 bases and J dropped 4 bases, with 16 bases sitting between them. This CDR3 region has 14 residues. The CDR3 region has the DNA TGTGCCAGCACACCGCGGGTGATGGGAGAGACCCAGTACTTC. It is translated as CASTPRVMGETQYF. Full variable domain (rest looked up from reference TRBV2 and TRBJ2-5): EPEVTQTPSHQVTQMGQEVILRCVPISNHLYFYWYRQILGQKVEFLVSFYNNEISEKSEIFDDQFSVERPDGSNFTLKIRSTKLEDSAMYFCASTPRVMGETQYFGPGTRLLVL.

V and J are TRBV6-1 and TRBJ1-4; tentative D call: TRBD1 (5 bases). Germline lookup yields CDR1 MNHNS and CDR2 SASEGT. Trimming shortened V by 7 bases and J by 5 bases, and 17 bases separated the two germline ends. CDR3 length equals 15 residues. Here the CDR3 reads CASKKGAGRNEKLFF. For the CDR3, the DNA is TGTGCCAGCAAAAAAGGGGCAGGCCGAAATGAAAAACTGTTTTTT.

The V call is TRBV5-4, the J call TRBJ2-3, with 11 bases aligning to TRBD2. The junction had 10 bases not matched to a gene; V was cut back by 4 bases and J by 3 bases. Germline values: CDR1 SGHNT, CDR2 YYREEE (reference sequence). CDR3 length equals 17 residues. The CDR3: CASSLQDGTSGTDTQYF. CDR3 sequence (DNA): TGTGCCAGCAGCCTCCAAGACGGGACTAGCGGAACAGATACGCAGTATTTT.

The chain links TRBV12-5 to TRBJ2-3; 8 bases match TRBD2. V lost 2 bases, J lost 8 bases, and 9 bases stayed unmatched. This CDR3 has 15 amino acids. CDR1 is LGHNT, CDR2 FRNRAP, per germline. The CDR3 DNA follows: TGTGCTAGTGGTTTGTCAACGGGACTAGGGATTACGCAGTATTTT. This gives the protein CASGLSTGLGITQYF. The variable domain in full, completed from reference TRBV12-5 and TRBJ2-3, reads DARVTQTPRHKVTEMGQEVTMRCQPILGHNTVFWYRQTMMQGLELLAYFRNRAPLDDSGMPKDRFSAEMPDATLATLKIQPSEPRDSAVYFCASGLSTGLGITQYFGPGTRLTVL.

V is TRBV11-2 and J is TRBJ2-7; D perhaps matches TRBD2 (6 bases). CDR1 and CDR2 from the germline V gene are SGHAT and FQNNGV. The CDR3 sequence is 15 residues long. V was pared by 2 bases and J by 7 bases, with 18 bases between. The CDR3 DNA sequence: TGTGCCAGCAGCTTACGGGCGGGACCCAGATTAGAGCAGTACTTC. Translating gives CASSLRAGPRLEQYF.

Concerning this clone: A read error may produce the germline difference seen at one junction end. CDR3 DNA: TGTTCCAGCAGCGCAAACGGGCGGGAGGGCTTCGAGCAGTACTTC. This codes for CSSSANGREGFEQYF. The V call is TRBV7-9, the J call TRBJ2-7; 9 bases are a match to TRBD2. Germline V gives CDR1 SEHNR, CDR2 FQNEAQ (reference sequence). The CDR3 is 15 amino acids.

This chain connects TRBV5-1 to TRBJ2-7; possibly TRBD1 for D (6 bases). In germline, CDR1 is SGHRS, CDR2 YFSETQ. This CDR3 has 14 residues. V dropped 2 bases and J dropped 6 bases, with 15 bases sitting between them. The chain's CDR3 is CASSLIGQRPEQYF. The DNA of the CDR3 is TGCGCCAGCAGCTTAATCGGACAGCGTCCCGAGCAGTACTTC.

The chain combines TRBV30 with TRBJ1-1; perhaps TRBD1 as D (6 bases). Trimming pared 3 bases from V and 4 bases from J, leaving 12 bases between. The CDR3 covers 13 residues. Germline CDR1 is GTSNPN and CDR2 is SVGIG (reference sequence). In DNA form, the CDR3 reads TGTGCCTGGAGGTACAGGGTGGGCACTGAAGCTTTCTTT. Its translation is CAWRYRVGTEAFF. The whole variable domain, filled in from reference TRBV30 and TRBJ1-1, reads SQTIHQWPATLVQPVGSPLSLECTVEGTSNPNLYWYRQAAGRGLQLLFYSVGIGQISSEVPQNLSASRPQDRQFILSSKKLLLSDSGFYLCAWRYRVGTEAFFGQGTRLTVV.

CDR3 in amino acids: CASNSRLAGGRRKETQYF. CDR3 DNA: TGTGCCAGCAACTCGCGACTAGCGGGAGGGCGACGGAAAGAGACCCAGTACTTC. This chain links TRBV28 with TRBJ2-5; 14 nucleotides line up with TRBD2. After removal of 7 bases from V and 3 bases from J, the junction contained 13 bases not matched to a gene. Germline values: CDR1 MDHEN, CDR2 SYDVKM. CDR3 size: 18 residues.

The CDR3 spells CASSLSIPEETQYF. In DNA form, the CDR3 reads TGCGCCAGCAGCTTGAGCATCCCCGAAGAGACCCAGTACTTC. The V and J genes are TRBV5-1 and TRBJ2-5, with no clear D. The V and J ends lost 1 base and 3 bases respectively, with 10 bases between them. The CDR3 is 14 amino acids. CDR1 and CDR2 from the germline V gene are SGHRS and YFSETQ.

In its sample, this clone was seen a few times. The chain combines TRBV5-1 with TRBJ1-1; 7 bases align to TRBD1. Per the germline V gene, CDR1 is SGHRS and CDR2 is YFSETQ. The length of the CDR3 is 15 residues. The V segment lost 3 bases and the J segment 0 bases; nucleotides outside the gene matches: 5. The CDR3 sequence: CASSSTGNMNTEAFF. The DNA of the CDR3 is TGCGCCAGCAGCTCGACAGGGAATATGAACACTGAAGCTTTCTTT. Combining the CDR3 with reference TRBV5-1 and TRBJ1-1 gives the whole variable domain KAGVTQTPRYLIKTRGQQVTLSCSPISGHRSVSWYQQTPGQGLQFLFEYFSETQRNKGNFPGRFSGRQFSNSRSEMNVSTLELGDSALYLCASSSTGNMNTEAFFGQGTRLTVV.

The CDR3 sequence is CASSVGGRSHEQYF. The CDR3 DNA follows: TGTGCCAGCAGCGTAGGCGGGAGATCGCACGAGCAGTACTTC. This sequence joins TRBV9 and TRBJ2-7; 7 nucleotides line up with TRBD2. The V and J ends lost 0 bases and 5 bases, in that order; junction bases with no gene match: 5. CDR3 length: 14 residues. Germline V gene data show CDR1 as SGDLS and CDR2 as YYNGEE.

This clone was detected a few times. The gene calls are TRBV5-1 and TRBJ2-7; TRBD2 aligns across 8 bases. V trimming: 4 bases; J trimming: 6 bases; junction bases outside the gene matches: 3. Germline CDR1 SGHRS, CDR2 YFSETQ. The CDR3 is 12 amino acids. Here the CDR3 reads CASSRGGREQYF. The CDR3 DNA follows: TGCGCCAGCAGCCGGGGGGGTCGCGAGCAGTACTTC.

This chain joins TRBV18 and TRBJ1-1; D unresolved. From germline, CDR1 is KGHSH and CDR2 LQKENI. Trimming removed 6 bases at V and 5 bases at J, with 13 bases between. The CDR3 runs to 13 residues. CDR3 in DNA: TGTGCCAGCTCCGGGGAGTCGGATACTGAAGCTTTCTTT. The encoded protein is CASSGESDTEAFF.

The chain joins TRBV7-9 to TRBJ2-7; tentative D call: TRBD2 (5 bases). Trimming pared 2 bases from V and 0 bases from J, leaving 8 bases between. CDR3 length equals 14 residues. The germline V gene has CDR1 SEHNR and CDR2 FQNEAQ (reference sequence). The CDR3 here is CASSLSGLSYEQYV. The CDR3 DNA reads as TGTGCCAGCAGCTTAAGCGGACTCTCCTACGAGCAGTACGTC.

V gene TRBV27 combines with J gene TRBJ1-6, with TRBD1 as a possible D gene (6 bases). Per the germline V gene, CDR1 is MNHEY and CDR2 is SMNVEV (reference sequence). The CDR3 consists of 14 residues. V was pared by 5 bases and J by 3 bases, with 8 bases between. CDR3 DNA sequence: TGTGCCAGCAGTGGACAGTACTATAATTCACCCCTCCACTTT. Translated: CASSGQYYNSPLHF.

J is TRBJ1-1 and V is TRBV7-6; TRBD1 agrees at 10 bases. The germline CDR1 and CDR2 sequences are SGHVS and FNYEAQ. This CDR3 region has 15 residues. After removal of 0 bases from V and 4 bases from J, the junction contained 2 bases not matched to a gene. CDR3 protein: CASSLAGTGVTEAFF. In nucleotides, the CDR3 is TGTGCCAGCAGCTTAGCCGGGACAGGGGTCACTGAAGCTTTCTTT.

This rearrangement joins TRBV11-2 to TRBJ2-5, with 7 bases that match TRBD1. The V gene's germline CDR1 is SGHAT and CDR2 FQNNGV. J lost 4 bases, V lost 5 bases, and 7 bases had no gene match. The CDR3 has 14 residues. For the CDR3, the DNA is TGTGCCAGCAGCCCAGGGGGAGTTCTAGAGACCCAGTACTTC. Its translation is CASSPGGVLETQYF.